A single sample is the source of the 27 T cell receptor beta chains below, sequenced in a study of CD8+ T cells in alopecia areata. RNA was isolated and reverse transcribed to cDNA, the sequencing template. This table comes from immunoSEQ multiplex PCR, and its TCRdb copy is limited to in-frame clones, with some not included. The repertoire holds about 150,000 clones, with around half as singletons. The sequences come from CD8+ T cells sorted from blood, collected at week 0. Receptors originate from a human donor with alopecia areata.

This chain links TRBV7-9 with TRBJ2-2; weak D call: TRBD2 (6 bases). V lost 2 bases, J lost 3 bases, and 16 bases lay in between. Germline assignment: CDR1 SEHNR and CDR2 FQNEAQ (reference sequence). The CDR3 sequence is 17 residues long. For the CDR3, the DNA is TGTGCCAGCAGCTTAAGCGTCGGGACTGCTCACACCGGGGAGCTGTTTTTT. It specifies CASSLSVGTAHTGELFF.

V gene TRBV2 combines with J gene TRBJ2-3; maybe TRBD2 (5 bases). The ends were cut back, 4 bases at V and 2 bases at J, with 10 bases in the middle. The germline CDR1 and CDR2 sequences are SNHLY and FYNNEI. The CDR3 has 14 amino acids. DNA for the CDR3: TGTGCCAGCAGTGTGAGGGCGTCCACAGATACGCAGTATTTT. Amino acids: CASSVRASTDTQYF.

The V gene is TRBV28, the J gene TRBJ1-5; D not resolved. This CDR3 region has 13 residues. Per germline, CDR1 MDHEN and CDR2 SYDVKM. Trimming stripped 6 bases from V and 2 bases from J, with 8 bases between. CDR3 in DNA: TGTGCCAGCAGCTCCGAGGGCAATCAGCCCCAGCATTTT. Encoded protein: CASSSEGNQPQHF. Based on the CDR3 plus reference TRBV28 and TRBJ1-5, the full variable domain is DVKVTQSSRYLVKRTGEKVFLECVQDMDHENMFWYRQDPGLGLRLIYFSYDVKMKEKGDIPEGYSVSREKKERFSLILESASTNQTSMYLCASSSEGNQPQHFGDGTRLSIL.

The chain carries TRBV30 and TRBJ1-5; D ambiguous. V was trimmed by 0 bases and J by 1 base, leaving 13 bases between them. Germline CDR1 and CDR2: GTSNPN and SVGIG (reference sequence). CDR3 length: 16 amino acids. CDR3 DNA sequence: TGTGCCTGGAGTGTAGGTTTCGGAGGGAGCAATCAGCCCCAGCATTTT. It codes for CAWSVGFGGSNQPQHF.

The rearrangement links TRBV11-2 to TRBJ1-1, with D unresolved. From germline, CDR1 is SGHAT and CDR2 FQNNGV. The CDR3 sequence is 13 residues long. The V end was cut by 2 bases, the J end by 1 base, with 5 bases between. CDR3 sequence: CASSLNRNTEAFF. CDR3 DNA sequence: TGTGCCAGCAGCTTAAATAGGAACACTGAAGCTTTCTTT.

The chain has TRBV5-1 and TRBJ2-1; the D is unclear. Trimming removed 0 bases from V and 5 bases from J, with 6 bases in between. The CDR3 spans 13 residues. Per the germline V gene, CDR1 is SGHRS and CDR2 is YFSETQ. The CDR3 DNA sequence: TGCGCCAGCAGCTTGGTCTCGAACAATGAGCAGTTCTTC. It specifies CASSLVSNNEQFF.

V and J are TRBV4-3 and TRBJ1-6, with 7 bases matching TRBD1. Germline V gene data show CDR1 as LGHNA and CDR2 as YSLEER. This CDR3 contains 16 residues. The J segment lost 8 bases and the V segment lost 2 bases, leaving 9 bases of the junction unmatched. The chain's CDR3 is CASSQRMGDSDSPLHF. CDR3 sequence (DNA): TGCGCCAGCAGCCAACGTATGGGGGACAGTGATTCACCCCTCCACTTT.

On this clone itself: Within the sample, other DNA sequences also encode this same CDR3. Here the CDR3 reads CASSQGTGDYGYTF. CDR3 coding DNA: TGCGCCAGCAGCCAGGGGACTGGGGACTATGGCTACACCTTC. V usage is TRBV4-3 and J usage is TRBJ1-2, with TRBD1 as a possible D gene (5 bases). V lost 3 bases and J 3 bases, leaving 11 bases between the germline ends. This CDR3 has 14 residues. Germline CDR1 and CDR2: LGHNA and YSLEER.

The chain carries TRBV10-3 and TRBJ2-5; D may be TRBD1 (6 bases). The CDR3 sequence is 13 residues long. Germline values: CDR1 ENHRY, CDR2 SYGVKD. The V end lost 5 bases, the J end lost 5 bases, and 12 bases lay between the germline ends. CDR3 bases: TGTGCCATCAGTACAGGGTCGGGGGAGACCCAGTACTTC. Encoded protein: CAISTGSGETQYF.

This clone was seen just once. This chain connects TRBV5-6 to TRBJ2-1; D call uncertain. Trimming removed 4 bases at V and 5 bases at J, with 10 bases between. CDR1 is SGHDT and CDR2 is YYEEEE in the germline V gene. The CDR3 is 13 amino acids. The CDR3 DNA sequence: TGTGCCAGCAGCCCTGTTGGGAACAATGAGCAGTTCTTC. Translated, it gives CASSPVGNNEQFF.

This clone was detected only once. This chain joins TRBV13 and TRBJ2-3, with D possibly TRBD2 on 5 matching bases. V lost 4 bases and J lost 3, with 8 bases in between. The CDR3 runs to 13 residues. In germline, CDR1 is PRHDT, CDR2 FYEKMQ (reference sequence). The CDR3 loop is CASSSRGTDTQYF. Written as DNA, the CDR3 is TGTGCCAGCAGCTCTCGAGGGACAGATACGCAGTATTTT. Full variable domain (remainder filled in from reference TRBV13 and TRBJ2-3): AAGVIQSPRHLIKEKRETATLKCYPIPRHDTVYWYQQGPGQDPQFLISFYEKMQSDKGSIPDRFSAQQFSDYHSELNMSSLELGDSALYFCASSSRGTDTQYFGPGTRLTVL.

This clone turned up a few times. The chain couples TRBV2 to TRBJ2-1; 9 bases match TRBD2. V lost 3 bases, J lost 4 bases, and 7 bases stayed unmatched. CDR1 is SNHLY and CDR2 is FYNNEI in the germline V gene. The CDR3 has 16 amino acids. The CDR3 sequence: CASSDLLAGMYNEQFF. The DNA of the CDR3 is TGTGCCAGCAGTGACCTTCTAGCGGGAATGTACAATGAGCAGTTCTTC.

The chain employs TRBV4-3 and TRBJ1-5; the D is unclear. The CDR3 covers 15 residues. Germline CDR1 and CDR2: LGHNA and YSLEER. V dropped 4 bases and J dropped 2 bases, with 12 bases sitting between them. CDR3 sequence (DNA): TGCGCCAGCAGCCTATACCTTCAGGGCAATCAGCCCCAGCATTTT. Its protein is CASSLYLQGNQPQHF.

This clone came up a few times. The chain recombines TRBV7-9 with TRBJ2-3, with TRBD2 matching over 8 bases. After removal of 1 base from V and 1 base from J, the junction contained 4 bases not matched to a gene. Looked up from germline, CDR1 is SEHNR and CDR2 is FQNEAQ (reference sequence). The CDR3 contains 16 residues. CDR3 nucleotides: TGTGCCAGCAGCTTAGTGACTAGCGAGGGCACAGATACGCAGTATTTT. Translation: CASSLVTSEGTDTQYF. The whole variable domain, remainder taken from reference TRBV7-9 and TRBJ2-3, is DTGVSQNPRHKITKRGQNVTFRCDPISEHNRLYWYRQTLGQGPEFLTYFQNEAQLEKSRLLSDRFSAERPKGSFSTLEIQRTEQGDSAMYLCASSLVTSEGTDTQYFGPGTRLTVL.

This clone was seen only a few times. The chain carries TRBV29-1 and TRBJ2-2; 7 nucleotides align to TRBD2. Unmatched junction bases numbered 4, after V lost 5 bases and J lost 1 base. The CDR3 has 14 residues. CDR1 and CDR2 (germline): SQVTM, ANQGSEA. CDR3 sequence: CSVFKRGNTGELFF. CDR3 nucleotides: TGCAGCGTTTTCAAGCGGGGGAACACCGGGGAGCTGTTTTTT.

The V call is TRBV29-1, the J call TRBJ2-2; 7 bases match TRBD1. The CDR3 is 16 residues long. Germline CDR1 is SQVTM and CDR2 is ANQGSEA. Trimming at V came to 1 base and at J to 0 bases, leaving 5 bases not matched to a gene. The DNA of the CDR3 is TGCAGCGTTGAAGCCAGAACAGGGGCGAACACCGGGGAGCTGTTTTTT. Its protein is CSVEARTGANTGELFF.

The chain links TRBV13 to TRBJ2-7; D uncertain. The V gene lost 4 bases and the J gene lost 2 bases, with 12 bases spanning the gap. The germline gives CDR1 PRHDT, CDR2 FYEKMQ (reference sequence). The CDR3 spans 14 residues. The chain's CDR3 is CASSSYSATYEQYF. DNA of the CDR3: TGTGCCAGCAGCTCCTATTCGGCAACCTACGAGCAGTACTTC. Based on the CDR3 plus reference TRBV13 and TRBJ2-7, the full variable domain is AAGVIQSPRHLIKEKRETATLKCYPIPRHDTVYWYQQGPGQDPQFLISFYEKMQSDKGSIPDRFSAQQFSDYHSELNMSSLELGDSALYFCASSSYSATYEQYFGPGTRLTVT.

This clone was detected only a few times. V and J are TRBV6-5 and TRBJ1-6; no reliable D call. The CDR3 runs 14 residues. V was trimmed by 5 bases and J by 8 bases, leaving 13 bases between them. Germline values: CDR1 MNHEY, CDR2 SVGAGI. CDR3 amino acids: CASSPRAVDSPLHF. DNA of the CDR3: TGTGCCAGCAGTCCGCGGGCGGTGGATTCACCCCTCCACTTT.

Concerning this clone itself: Other DNA sequences in the sample encode the same CDR3. The chain links TRBV4-3 to TRBJ2-7; TRBD1 matches at 12 bases. The CDR3 is made up of 15 amino acids. Losses at the gene ends were 4 bases for V and 3 bases for J; bases not matched to a gene: 4. In germline, CDR1 is LGHNA, CDR2 YSLEER. DNA of the CDR3: TGCGCCAGCAGCCCGGGACAGGGGGCGTTCTACGAGCAGTACTTC. It yields the protein CASSPGQGAFYEQYF.

This clone was found a few times. The chain uses TRBV7-2 and TRBJ2-7; D gene uncertain. CDR3 size: 12 residues. Germline V lookup: CDR1 SGHTA, CDR2 FQGNSA. Trimming took 1 base from V and 5 from J, leaving 6 bases between them. The CDR3 DNA follows: TGTGCCAGCAGCTTAGGGGATAACGAGCAGTACTTC. Its protein product is CASSLGDNEQYF.

The chain is built from TRBV4-3 and TRBJ1-6; D may be TRBD1 (5 bases). The germline V and J ends were trimmed by 0 bases and 12 bases, with 18 bases remaining between them. Germline lookup yields CDR1 LGHNA and CDR2 YSLEER. The length of the CDR3 is 16 residues. CDR3 sequence (DNA): TGCGCCAGCAGCCAAGATACCGGGGACGGGGAAATACCCCTCCACTTT. It codes for CASSQDTGDGEIPLHF.

The table lists this clone with a few counts. The chain recombines TRBV29-1 with TRBJ1-2; D is undetermined. Trimming cost V 4 bases and J 4 bases, with 13 bases left between them. Germline-derived CDR1 and CDR2 are SQVTM and ANQGSEA. The CDR3 runs 13 residues. CDR3 sequence reads: CSVVREVSYGYTF. Written as DNA, the CDR3 is TGCAGCGTTGTTAGGGAGGTGTCCTATGGCTACACCTTC.

The chain has TRBV5-6 and TRBJ2-3; 8 nucleotides agree with TRBD1. This CDR3 region has 12 residues. V lost 4 bases, J lost 15 bases, and 10 bases stayed unmatched. Germline V gene data show CDR1 as SGHDT and CDR2 as YYEEEE. CDR3: CASSDQGALEYF. In DNA form, the CDR3 reads TGTGCCAGCAGCGACCAGGGGGCCCTAGAATATTTT.

This clone was detected only a few times. The CDR3 spells CASKHGGGELFF. The CDR3 nucleotides are TGTGCCAGTAAACACGGCGGCGGGGAGCTGTTTTTT. This chain links TRBV19 with TRBJ2-2; unclear D gene. The CDR3 totals 12 residues. V lost 7 bases and J 7 bases, leaving 10 bases between the germline ends. Looked up from germline, CDR1 is LNHDA and CDR2 is SQIVND (reference sequence).

V is TRBV12-2 and J is TRBJ2-7; TRBD1 is the table's D call, not checked against the DNA. TRBV12-2 is designated a pseudogene. This CDR3 is 17 amino acids long. CDR3 nucleotide sequence: TGTGCAAGTCGCTTAGTTACTGCGACAGGGGTAAGCTACGAGCAGTACTTC. This encodes CASRLVTATGVSYEQYF.

This clone has only a few counts. V usage is TRBV6-6 and J usage is TRBJ2-5, with D possibly being TRBD2 (6 bases). The CDR3 runs 13 residues. V was shortened by 0 bases and J by 4 bases, with 6 bases between the two germline ends. Germline V gives CDR1 MNHNY, CDR2 SVGAGI (reference sequence). The CDR3 protein is CASSYSGGETQYF. Written as DNA, the CDR3 is TGTGCCAGCAGTTACTCCGGGGGAGAGACCCAGTACTTC.

The chain combines TRBV30 with TRBJ1-1; no definite D call. The CDR3 sequence is 15 residues long. Germline V gene data show CDR1 as GTSNPN and CDR2 as SVGIG (reference sequence). Trimming removed 1 base at V and 5 bases at J, with 17 bases between. The CDR3 sequence is CAWSDSRARGTEAFF. In nucleotides, the CDR3 is TGTGCCTGGAGTGACTCTCGGGCGAGAGGGACTGAAGCTTTCTTT.